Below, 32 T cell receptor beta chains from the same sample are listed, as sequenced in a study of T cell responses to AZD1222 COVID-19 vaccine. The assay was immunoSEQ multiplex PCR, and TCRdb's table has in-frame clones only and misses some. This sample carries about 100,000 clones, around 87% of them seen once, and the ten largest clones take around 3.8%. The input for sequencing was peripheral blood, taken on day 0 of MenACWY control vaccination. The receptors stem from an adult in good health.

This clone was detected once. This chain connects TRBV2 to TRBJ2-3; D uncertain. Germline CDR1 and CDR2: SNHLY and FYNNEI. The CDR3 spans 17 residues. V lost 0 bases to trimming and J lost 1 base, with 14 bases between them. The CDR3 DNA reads TGTGCCAGCAGTGAAGCGCAAGATGCTTTCCGCACAGATACGCAGTATTTT. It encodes CASSEAQDAFRTDTQYF.

CDR3 loop: CASSASKDPNTEAFF. The CDR3 nucleotides are TGTGCCAGCAGCGCGTCCAAGGACCCGAACACTGAAGCTTTCTTT. V gene TRBV6-5 combines with J gene TRBJ1-1; D gene unclear. The germline V gene encodes CDR1 MNHEY and CDR2 SVGAGI. The V and J ends lost 6 bases and 1 base respectively, with 15 bases between them. This CDR3 is 15 amino acids long.

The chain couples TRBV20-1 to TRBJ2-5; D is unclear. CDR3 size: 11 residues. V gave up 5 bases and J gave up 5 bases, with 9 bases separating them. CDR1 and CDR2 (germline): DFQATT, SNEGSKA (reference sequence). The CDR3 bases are TGCAGTGCTGCGAGGCGGGAGACCCAGTACTTC. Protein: CSAARRETQYF.

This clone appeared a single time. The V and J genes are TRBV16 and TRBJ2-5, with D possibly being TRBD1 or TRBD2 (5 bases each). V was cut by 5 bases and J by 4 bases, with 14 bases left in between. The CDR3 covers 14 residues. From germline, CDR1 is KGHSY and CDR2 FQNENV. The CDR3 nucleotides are TGTGCCAGCAGCAACCCAGGGACCTCAGAGACCCAGTACTTC. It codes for CASSNPGTSETQYF.

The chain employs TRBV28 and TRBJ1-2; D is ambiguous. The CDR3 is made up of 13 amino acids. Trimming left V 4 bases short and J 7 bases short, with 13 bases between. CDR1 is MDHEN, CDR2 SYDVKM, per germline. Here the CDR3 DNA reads TGTGCCAGCAGTTCACGGGGTAAAAGTGGCTACACCTTC. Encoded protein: CASSSRGKSGYTF.

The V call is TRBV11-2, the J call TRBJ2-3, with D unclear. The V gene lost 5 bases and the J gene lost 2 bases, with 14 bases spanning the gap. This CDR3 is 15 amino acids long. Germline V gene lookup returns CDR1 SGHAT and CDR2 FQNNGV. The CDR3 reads CASSARPEITDTQYF. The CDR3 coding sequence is TGTGCCAGCAGCGCACGACCGGAGATCACAGATACGCAGTATTTT.

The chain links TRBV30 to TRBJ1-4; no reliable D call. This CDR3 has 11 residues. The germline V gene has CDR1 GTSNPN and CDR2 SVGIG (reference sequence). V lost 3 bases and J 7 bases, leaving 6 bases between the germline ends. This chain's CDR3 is CAWSLGEKLFF. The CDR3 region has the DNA TGTGCCTGGAGCCTTGGTGAAAAACTGTTTTTT.

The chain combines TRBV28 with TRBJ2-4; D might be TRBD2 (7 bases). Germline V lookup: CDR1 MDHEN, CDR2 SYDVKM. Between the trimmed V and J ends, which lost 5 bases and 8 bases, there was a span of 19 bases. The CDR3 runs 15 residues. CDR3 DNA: TGTGCCAGCAGTGCCCCGGAGGGGGGAGGGGACATTCAGTACTTC. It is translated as CASSAPEGGGDIQYF. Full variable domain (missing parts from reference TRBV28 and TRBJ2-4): DVKVTQSSRYLVKRTGEKVFLECVQDMDHENMFWYRQDPGLGLRLIYFSYDVKMKEKGDIPEGYSVSREKKERFSLILESASTNQTSMYLCASSAPEGGGDIQYFGAGTRLSVL.

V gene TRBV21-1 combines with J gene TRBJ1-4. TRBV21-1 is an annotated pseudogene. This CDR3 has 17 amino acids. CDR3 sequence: CASSKPPRRATNEKLFF. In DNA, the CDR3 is TGTGCCAGCAGCAAACCCCCCCGCCGAGCAACTAATGAAAAACTGTTTTTT.

In DNA, the CDR3 is TGTGCCACCTCGATGGGGGTTAAGGCTCAGCCCCAGCATTTT. It codes for CATSMGVKAQPQHF. The J gene is TRBJ1-5, the V gene TRBV6-5; possible D gene TRBD1, 5 bases. V was clipped by 10 bases and J by 6 bases, with 19 bases between them. In germline, CDR1 is MNHEY, CDR2 SVGAGI. The CDR3 spans 14 residues.

The CDR3 region has the DNA TGTGCCAGCAGCAACTACGGGACAGGGCTTGAAAAACTGTTTTTT. It is translated as CASSNYGTGLEKLFF. The genes are TRBV7-9 and TRBJ1-4; 9 bases agree with TRBD1. J gave up 7 bases and V 5 bases, and 8 bases lay outside the gene matches. Germline values: CDR1 SEHNR, CDR2 FQNEAQ (reference sequence). The CDR3 covers 15 residues.

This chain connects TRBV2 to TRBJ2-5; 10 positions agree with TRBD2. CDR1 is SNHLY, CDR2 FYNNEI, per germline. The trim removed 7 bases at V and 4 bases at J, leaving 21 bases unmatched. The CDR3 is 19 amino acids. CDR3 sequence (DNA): TGTGCCAGCACCCACGCTGCGGTGGCTAGCGGGAGAATTCGAGAGACCCAGTACTTC. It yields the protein CASTHAAVASGRIRETQYF. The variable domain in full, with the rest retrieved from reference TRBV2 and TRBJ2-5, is EPEVTQTPSHQVTQMGQEVILRCVPISNHLYFYWYRQILGQKVEFLVSFYNNEISEKSEIFDDQFSVERPDGSNFTLKIRSTKLEDSAMYFCASTHAAVASGRIRETQYFGPGTRLLVL.

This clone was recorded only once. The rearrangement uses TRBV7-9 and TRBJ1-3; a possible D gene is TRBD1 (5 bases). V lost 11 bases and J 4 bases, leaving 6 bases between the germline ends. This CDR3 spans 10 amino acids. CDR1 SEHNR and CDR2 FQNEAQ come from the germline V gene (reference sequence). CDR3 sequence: CAGGGNTIYF. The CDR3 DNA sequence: TGTGCCGGGGGAGGAAACACCATATATTTT.

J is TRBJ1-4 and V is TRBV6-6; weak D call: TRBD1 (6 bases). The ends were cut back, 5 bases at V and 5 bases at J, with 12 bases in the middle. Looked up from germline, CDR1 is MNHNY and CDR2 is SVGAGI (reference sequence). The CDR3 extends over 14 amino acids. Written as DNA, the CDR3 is TGTGCCAGCAGTCAGCGGACAGACAATGAAAAACTGTTTTTT. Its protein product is CASSQRTDNEKLFF.

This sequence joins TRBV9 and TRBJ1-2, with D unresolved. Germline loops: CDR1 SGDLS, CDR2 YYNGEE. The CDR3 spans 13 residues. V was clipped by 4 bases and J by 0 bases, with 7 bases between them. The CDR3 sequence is CASSTTPNYGYTF. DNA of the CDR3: TGTGCCAGCAGCACTACCCCTAACTATGGCTACACCTTC.

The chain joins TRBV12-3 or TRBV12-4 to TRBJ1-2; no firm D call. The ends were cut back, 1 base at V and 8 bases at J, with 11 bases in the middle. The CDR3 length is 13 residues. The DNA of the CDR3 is TGTGCCAGCAGTTTAGAACAGACGGGCGGCTACACCTTC. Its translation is CASSLEQTGGYTF.

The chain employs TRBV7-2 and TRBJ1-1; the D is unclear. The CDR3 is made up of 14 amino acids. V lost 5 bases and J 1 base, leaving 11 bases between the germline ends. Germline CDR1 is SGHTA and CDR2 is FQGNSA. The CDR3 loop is CASSQMAQNTEAFF. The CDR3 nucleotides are TGTGCCAGCAGCCAAATGGCACAGAACACTGAAGCTTTCTTT. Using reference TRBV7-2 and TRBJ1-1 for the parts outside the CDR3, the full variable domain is GAGVSQSPSNKVTEKGKDVELRCDPISGHTALYWYRQSLGQGLEFLIYFQGNSAPDKSGLPSDRFSAERTGGSVSTLTIQRTQQEDSAVYLCASSQMAQNTEAFFGQGTRLTVV.

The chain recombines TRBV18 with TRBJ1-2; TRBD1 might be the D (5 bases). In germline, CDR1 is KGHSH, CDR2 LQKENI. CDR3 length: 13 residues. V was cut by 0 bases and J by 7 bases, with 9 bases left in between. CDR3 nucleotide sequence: TGTGCCAGCTCACCACCCTTAGGGGCTGGCTACACCTTC. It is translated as CASSPPLGAGYTF.

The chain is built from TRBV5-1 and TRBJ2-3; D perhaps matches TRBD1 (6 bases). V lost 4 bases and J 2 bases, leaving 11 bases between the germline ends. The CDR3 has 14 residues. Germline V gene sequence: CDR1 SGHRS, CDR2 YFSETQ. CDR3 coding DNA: TGCGCCAGCAGCCGGACAGCGGACACAGATACGCAGTATTTT. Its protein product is CASSRTADTDTQYF. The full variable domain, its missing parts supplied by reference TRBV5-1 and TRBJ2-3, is KAGVTQTPRYLIKTRGQQVTLSCSPISGHRSVSWYQQTPGQGLQFLFEYFSETQRNKGNFPGRFSGRQFSNSRSEMNVSTLELGDSALYLCASSRTADTDTQYFGPGTRLTVL.

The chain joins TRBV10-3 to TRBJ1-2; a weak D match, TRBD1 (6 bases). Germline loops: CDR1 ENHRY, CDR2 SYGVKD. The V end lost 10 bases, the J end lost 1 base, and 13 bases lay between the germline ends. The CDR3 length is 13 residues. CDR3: CASRLQGNYGYTF. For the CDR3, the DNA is TGTGCCAGCCGATTACAGGGTAACTATGGCTACACCTTC.

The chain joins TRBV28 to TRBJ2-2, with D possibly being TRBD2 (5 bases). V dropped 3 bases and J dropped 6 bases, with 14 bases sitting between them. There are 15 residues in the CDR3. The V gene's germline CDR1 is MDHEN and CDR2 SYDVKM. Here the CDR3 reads CASSFGNRFAGELFF. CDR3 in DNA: TGTGCCAGCAGTTTCGGGAATCGGTTCGCCGGGGAGCTGTTTTTT.

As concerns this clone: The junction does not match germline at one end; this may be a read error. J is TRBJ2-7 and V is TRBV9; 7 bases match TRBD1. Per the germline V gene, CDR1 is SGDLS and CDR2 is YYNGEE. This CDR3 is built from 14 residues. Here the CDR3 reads CASSAGQLIYGQYF. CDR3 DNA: TGTGCCAGCAGCGCGGGACAGCTCATATACGGGCAGTACTTC.

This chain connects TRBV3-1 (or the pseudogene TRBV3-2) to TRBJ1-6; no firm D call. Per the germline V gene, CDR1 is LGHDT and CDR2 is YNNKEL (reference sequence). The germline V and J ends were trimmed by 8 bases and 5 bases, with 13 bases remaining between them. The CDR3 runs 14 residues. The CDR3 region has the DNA TGTGCCAGCGGGCTGGAGGGAAATAATTCACCCCTCCACTTT. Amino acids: CASGLEGNNSPLHF.

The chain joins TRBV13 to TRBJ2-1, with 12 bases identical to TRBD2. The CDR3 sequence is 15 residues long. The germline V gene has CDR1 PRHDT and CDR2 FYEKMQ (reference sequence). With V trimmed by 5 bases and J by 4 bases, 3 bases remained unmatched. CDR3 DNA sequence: TGTGCCAGCAGCCGCGGGACTAGCGGGTACAATGAGCAGTTCTTC. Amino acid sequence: CASSRGTSGYNEQFF.

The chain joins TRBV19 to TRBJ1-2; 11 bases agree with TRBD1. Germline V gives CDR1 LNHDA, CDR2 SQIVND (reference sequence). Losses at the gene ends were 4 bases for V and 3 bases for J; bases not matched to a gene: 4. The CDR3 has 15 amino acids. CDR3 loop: CASSSRTGGDYGYTF. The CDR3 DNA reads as TGTGCCAGTAGTAGCCGGACAGGGGGCGACTATGGCTACACCTTC. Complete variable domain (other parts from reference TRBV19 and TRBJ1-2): DGGITQSPKYLFRKEGQNVTLSCEQNLNHDAMYWYRQDPGQGLRLIYYSQIVNDFQKGDIAEGYSVSREKKESFPLTVTSAQKNPTAFYLCASSSRTGGDYGYTFGSGTRLTVV.

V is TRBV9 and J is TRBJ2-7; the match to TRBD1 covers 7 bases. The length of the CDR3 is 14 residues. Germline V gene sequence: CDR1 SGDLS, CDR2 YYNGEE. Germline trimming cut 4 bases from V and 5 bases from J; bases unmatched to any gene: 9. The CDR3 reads CASSPRTGSHEQYF. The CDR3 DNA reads TGTGCCAGCAGCCCCCGGACAGGTAGCCACGAGCAGTACTTC.

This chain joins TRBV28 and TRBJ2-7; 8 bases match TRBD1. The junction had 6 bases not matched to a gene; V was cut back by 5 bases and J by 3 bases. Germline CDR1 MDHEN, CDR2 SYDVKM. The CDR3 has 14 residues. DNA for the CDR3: TGTGCCAGCAGTCTCAGGGGGCTTGGCTACGAGCAGTACTTC. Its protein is CASSLRGLGYEQYF. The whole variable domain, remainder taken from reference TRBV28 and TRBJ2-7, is DVKVTQSSRYLVKRTGEKVFLECVQDMDHENMFWYRQDPGLGLRLIYFSYDVKMKEKGDIPEGYSVSREKKERFSLILESASTNQTSMYLCASSLRGLGYEQYFGPGTRLTVT.

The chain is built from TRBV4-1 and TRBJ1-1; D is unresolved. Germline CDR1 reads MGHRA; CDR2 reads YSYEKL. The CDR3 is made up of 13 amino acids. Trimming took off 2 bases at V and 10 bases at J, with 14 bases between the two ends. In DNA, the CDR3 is TGCGCCAGCAGCCAATGGGGAACGAAGGGAGCTTTCTTT. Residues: CASSQWGTKGAFF.

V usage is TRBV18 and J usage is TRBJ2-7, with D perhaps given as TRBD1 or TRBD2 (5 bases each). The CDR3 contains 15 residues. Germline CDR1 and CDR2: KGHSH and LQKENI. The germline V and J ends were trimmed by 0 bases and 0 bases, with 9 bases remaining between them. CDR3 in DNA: TGTGCCAGCTCACCACCCCCAGGGACCTCCTACGAGCAGTACTTC. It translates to CASSPPPGTSYEQYF.

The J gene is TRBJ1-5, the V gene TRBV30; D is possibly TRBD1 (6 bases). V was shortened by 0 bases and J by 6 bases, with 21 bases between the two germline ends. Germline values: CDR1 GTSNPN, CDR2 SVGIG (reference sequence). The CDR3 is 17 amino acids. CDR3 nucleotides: TGTGCCTGGAGTGTGGGCGGGGGCTTAGGGGCGCGTCAGCCCCAGCATTTT. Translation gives CAWSVGGGLGARQPQHF.

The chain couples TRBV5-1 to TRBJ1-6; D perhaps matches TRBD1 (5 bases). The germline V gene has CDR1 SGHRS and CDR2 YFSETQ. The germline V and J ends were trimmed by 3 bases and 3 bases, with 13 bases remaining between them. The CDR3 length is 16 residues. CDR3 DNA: TGCGCCAGCAGCTCGACTGAGGGGAGCTATAATTCACCCCTCCACTTT. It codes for CASSSTEGSYNSPLHF.

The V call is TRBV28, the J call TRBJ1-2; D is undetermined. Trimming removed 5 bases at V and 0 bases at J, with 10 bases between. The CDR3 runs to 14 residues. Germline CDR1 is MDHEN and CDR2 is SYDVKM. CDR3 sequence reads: CASSPPRTNYGYTF. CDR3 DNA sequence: TGTGCCAGCAGTCCCCCCCGTACTAACTATGGCTACACCTTC.